Listed here is a single T cell receptor beta chain. TCRdb's copy holds only in-frame clones and misses some; the assay was immunoSEQ multiplex PCR. The table lists around 170,000 clones, 83% of them singletons. The sample is drawn from a study of blood T cell repertoires in COVID-19. Per germline, CDR1 MGHDK and CDR2 SYGVNS. There are 16 residues in the CDR3. V dropped 1 base and J dropped 4; count of bases not matched to a gene: 9. Sequenced input: peripheral blood. V usage is TRBV25-1 and J usage is TRBJ1-2, with TRBD1 matching over 7 bases. This TCR was sampled from a woman in her sixties or seventies with COVID-19, enrolled during active disease. The CDR3 region is CASSESRTGESYGYTF. CDR3 coding DNA: TGTGCCAGCAGTGAATCAAGAACAGGGGAATCCTATGGCTACACCTTC.